This TCR beta chain was sequenced for a study of patients and donors after allogeneic stem cell transplantation. TCRdb recomputed calls from the RT-PCR reads with MiXCR, one row per CDR3 protein. The repertoire includes roughly 940,000 distinct CDR3 sequences, more than 15% of them detected once, and 5% to 6.5% sits in the top ten. This clonotype turned up a few times. The junction departs from the called germline gene at one end, perhaps through a read error. This CDR3 spans 15 amino acids. The V gene is TRBV12-3 or TRBV12-4, the J gene TRBJ2-1; TRBD1 or TRBD2 may be the D gene (6 bases each). The TCR originated in a human donor who was either an allogeneic HSCT recipient or a stem cell or donor lymphocyte infusion donor (not recorded which). It is not recorded whose cells these are; they may come from a transplant donor. Material for sequencing was blood, either unsorted or a sorted T cell fraction (not recorded which). Written as DNA, the CDR3 is TGTGCCAGCCGTTTAGGGGGGTTTGGGCACAATGAGCAGTTCTTC. It encodes CASRLGGFGHNEQFF.